This T cell receptor beta chain is from a study of T cell changes during pregnancy in multiple sclerosis. Germline assignment: CDR1 MNHEY and CDR2 SVGAGI. Germline trimming cut 6 bases from V and 2 bases from J; bases unmatched to any gene: 4. The CDR3 extends over 13 amino acids. Method: immunoSEQ multiplex PCR; TCRdb's copy keeps in-frame clones and lacks some. The table shows some 45,000 clones, with around 90% occurring only once. The chain is built from TRBV6-5 and TRBJ2-7, with 7 bases aligning to TRBD1. This receptor was obtained from a female donor with multiple sclerosis, enrolled in a pregnancy study. The source material was CD4+ T cells from peripheral blood mononuclear cells, sampled after pregnancy. The CDR3: CASSTGTAYEQYF. DNA for the CDR3: TGTGCCAGCAGCACGGGGACAGCCTACGAGCAGTACTTC.